This is a list of T cell receptor beta chains from one sample in a study of PD-1 blockade in mismatch repair-deficient tumors. Their recognized antigens are unknown. The repertoire was sequenced with immunoSEQ multiplex PCR; TCRdb's copy has only in-frame clones and lacks some. The sample lists 8,500 to 10,000 clones; approximately 84% were seen once. This sample comprised cells cultured in vitro, obtained from a patient treated with pembrolizumab. These receptors were collected from an adult with mismatch repair-deficient cancer. Both conserved end residues are part of each CDR3. A D gene is named only where the DNA matches it firmly. Clone size is not always given. Where it is, it says once, few, many or a class for expanded clones.

clone_size d_call j_call v_call cdr3_nt cdr3_aa
- TRBD2 TRBJ2-5 TRBV10-3 TGTGCCATCAGTGAGTCCGGGGGGGAAGAGACCCAGTACTTC CAISESGGEETQYF
- - TRBJ2-3 TRBV10-3 TGTGCCATCACTGCGGACGCTAGCACAGATACGCAGTATTTT CAITADASTDTQYF
- TRBD2 TRBJ2-2 TRBV5-1 TGCGCCAGCTATCAGACTAGCGGGAAAACCGGGGAGCTGTTTTTT CASYQTSGKTGELFF
- - TRBJ1-2 TRBV5-1 TGCGCCAGCAGCTTGGATGTGGGATTTAACTATGGCTACACCTTC CASSLDVGFNYGYTF
- - TRBJ2-7 TRBV28 TGTGCCAGCAGTTTAGCGGGAACCTACGAGCAGTACTTC CASSLAGTYEQYF
- TRBD1 TRBJ2-3 TRBV4-2 TGTGCCAGCAGCCCAATGGACAGGGCCTTCACAGATACGCAGTATTTT CASSPMDRAFTDTQYF
- - TRBJ1-5 TRBV2 TGTGCCAGCACGCAACAGCTCAATCAGCCCCAGCATTTT CASTQQLNQPQHF
- - TRBJ2-1 TRBV4-1 TGCGCCAGCAGCCAAGATCGGTTTCCGCAGTTCTTC CASSQDRFPQFF
- TRBD2 TRBJ2-5 TRBV18 TGTGCCAGCTCACCACTTGGCGGGAGTACCCAAGAGACCCAGTACTTC CASSPLGGSTQETQYF
- - TRBJ2-1 TRBV5-1 TGCGCCAGCAGCACGACTACCTACAATGAGCAGTTCTTC CASSTTTYNEQFF
- - TRBJ2-7 TRBV6-1 TGTGCCACCCAGTTAAGGCAATCGACCTACGAGCAGTACTTC CATQLRQSTYEQYF
once TRBD1 TRBJ2-1 TRBV28 TGTGCCAGCAGTAACAGGGGCCTCTACAATGAGCAGTTCTTC CASSNRGLYNEQFF
- - TRBJ1-1 TRBV4-1 TGCGCCAGCAGCCAAGTCCCCACCGGGAACACTGAAGCTTTCTTT CASSQVPTGNTEAFF
- TRBD1 TRBJ1-2 TRBV28 TGTGCCAGCAGTATCGGACAGGGGTATGGCTACACCTTC CASSIGQGYGYTF
- TRBD1 TRBJ2-7 TRBV6-7 TGTGCCAGCAGTCCCCACAGGGGCCTTACCTACGAGCAGTACTTC CASSPHRGLTYEQYF
- TRBD1 TRBJ1-5 TRBV15 TGTGCCACCAGCACTGAGGGACAGGGGGCGTCGTTGGAGCCCCAGCATTTT CATSTEGQGASLEPQHF
once - TRBJ2-7 TRBV4-2 TGTGCCAGCAGCCAAGATAGGGGGGGGTCTACCCTCTACGAGCAGTACTTC CASSQDRGGSTLYEQYF
- TRBD2 TRBJ2-1 TRBV5-6 TGTGCCAGCAGCTTTCGCGGGAGGGCCTTCAATGAGCAGTTCTTC CASSFRGRAFNEQFF
- - TRBJ2-5 TRBV18 TGTGCCAGCACTGCAGGGCGACAAGAGACCCAGTACTTC CASTAGRQETQYF
- TRBD1 TRBJ1-6 TRBV6-6 TGTGCCAGCAGTTTTCAGGGGGTTGGTAATTCACCCCTCCACTTT CASSFQGVGNSPLHF
few - TRBJ1-3 TRBV6-5 TGTGCCAGCAGTTACTCGTCTGGGGCTGGAAACACCATATATTTT CASSYSSGAGNTIYF
- TRBD1 TRBJ2-7 TRBV18 TGTGCCAGCTCACCAGGGACAGGGCGCTACGAGCAGTACTTC CASSPGTGRYEQYF
few TRBD1 TRBJ2-1 TRBV9 TGTGCCAGCAGCTCTACCGGGACAGTGTACAATGAGCAGTTCTTC CASSSTGTVYNEQFF
few TRBD1 TRBJ1-5 TRBV7-9 TGTGCCAGCAGCTTAGAAGGGGGCCCCCAGCATTTT CASSLEGGPQHF
- TRBD2 TRBJ2-1 TRBV10-1 TGCGCCAGCAGTGACCCCGGGAGGGCCCACAATGAGCAGTTCTTC CASSDPGRAHNEQFF
- - TRBJ1-5 TRBV21-1 TGTGCCAGCAGCAAAGCGAGAAGGCCGAAGGCGCCCCAGCATTTT CASSKARRPKAPQHF
- TRBD2 TRBJ2-1 TRBV7-9 TGTGCCAGCAGCTTCCGGACTAGCGGGAGGCCATATGAGCAGTTCTTC CASSFRTSGRPYEQFF
- - TRBJ2-3 TRBV5-1 TGCGCCAGCAGCTCCCAGGCGGCGGCTGTCACAGATACGCAGTATTTT CASSSQAAAVTDTQYF
few TRBD2 TRBJ2-1 TRBV5-1 TGCGCCAGCAGCTCCGCTAGCGGGTACTCCAATGAGCAGTTCTTC CASSSASGYSNEQFF
- - TRBJ1-1 TRBV5-4 TGTGCCAGCAGCTTGGGACAGGCGAACACTGAAGCTTTCTTT CASSLGQANTEAFF
- - TRBJ2-1 TRBV11-2 TGTGCCAGCAGCTTAGATAATCCGGCCCTGGCGAAGTTCTTC CASSLDNPALAKFF
- TRBD1 TRBJ1-4 TRBV9 TGTGCCAGCAGCGTAGGAGGGCAGGGGGCAGAAGAAAAACTGTTTTTT CASSVGGQGAEEKLFF
- TRBD2 TRBJ2-1 TRBV9 TGTGCCAGCAGCGTAGAAGGGACTAGGGAGCAGTTCTTC CASSVEGTREQFF
- - TRBJ1-1 TRBV28 TGTGCCAGCAGTTTCTCTGGGATCGAAGCTTTCTTT CASSFSGIEAFF
- - TRBJ1-5 TRBV30 TGTGCCTGGAGAGAAGGGGGAAGCAATCAGCCCCAGCATTTT CAWREGGSNQPQHF
- TRBD1 TRBJ1-1 TRBV11-2 TGTGCCAGCAGCTGGGGGACAGGGGGTCACACTGAAGCTTTCTTT CASSWGTGGHTEAFF
- TRBD1 TRBJ1-1 TRBV11-2 TGTGCCAGCAGCTCTTTCTCAGGGGGCACTGAAGCTTTCTTT CASSSFSGGTEAFF
- TRBD1 TRBJ1-2 TRBV5-1 TGCGCCAGCAGCGGGGTGGGACAGCTGGACGGCTACACCTTC CASSGVGQLDGYTF
once - TRBJ2-2 TRBV6-5 TGTGCCAGCGGAGACGAATACGGGGAGCTGTTTTTT CASGDEYGELFF
- TRBD2 TRBJ2-1 TRBV7-3 TGTGCCAGCAGCCCCCGGGGACTAGCGGGGGCTGGGGGGCAGTTCTTC CASSPRGLAGAGGQFF
- - TRBJ1-4 TRBV5-1 TGCGCCAGCAGCTCCCAGGGGTTATATGAAAAACTGTTTTTT CASSSQGLYEKLFF
- TRBD2 TRBJ2-2 TRBV4-1 TGTGCCATCAAACTAGCGGGAGGGCCGTCCACCGGGGAGCTGTTTTTT CAIKLAGGPSTGELFF
- - TRBJ1-1 TRBV18 TGTGCCAGCTCACCCCAAGGGGCAGGGATGAACACTGAAGCTTTCTTT CASSPQGAGMNTEAFF
- - TRBJ1-2 TRBV15 TGTGCCGGGACGGGACCCCGGAACTATGGCTACACCTTC CAGTGPRNYGYTF
- - TRBJ2-3 TRBV5-1 TGCGCCAGCAGCTTGGCTTATGGCCAACGAGATACGCAGTATTTT CASSLAYGQRDTQYF
- - TRBJ1-5 TRBV2 TGTGCCAGCAGGAAGGGTGCCGTGGGGAATCAGCCCCAGCATTTT CASRKGAVGNQPQHF
- - TRBJ1-2 TRBV15 TGTGCCACCAGCAGAGGTGTGACCGCTAACTATGGCTACACCTTC CATSRGVTANYGYTF
- TRBD2 TRBJ2-1 TRBV28 TGTGCCAGCAGTTTATGGGCGGGAGGATTCAATGAGCAGTTCTTC CASSLWAGGFNEQFF
- TRBD1 TRBJ2-5 TRBV6-6 TGTGCCAGCTACCCAGGGGGAGAGACCCAGTACTTC CASYPGGETQYF
- - TRBJ1-1 TRBV2 TGTGCCAGGGGTGTAGGCACTGAAGCTTTCTTT CARGVGTEAFF
- - TRBJ1-6 TRBV5-1 TGCGCCAGCAGCTTGGTGAGGCTTCCAGGTTCACCCCTCCACTTT CASSLVRLPGSPLHF
few - TRBJ1-5 TRBV7-9 TGTGCCAGCAGCTTAGGCGGGACGGACCTTAATCAGCCCCAGCATTTT CASSLGGTDLNQPQHF
- - TRBJ2-7 TRBV30 TGTGCCTGGAGAACCTCAGGACGGGCCTACGAGCAGTACTTC CAWRTSGRAYEQYF
- TRBD1 TRBJ2-1 TRBV10-2 TGCGCCAGCAGTGAGTACAGGGGCAATGAGCAGTTCTTC CASSEYRGNEQFF